This T cell receptor (beta chain) is from a study of T cell responses to AZD1222 COVID-19 vaccine. Findings and limits, study-wide: The study found Spike-specific TCR breadth and depth rose after two AZD1222 doses. Only six AZD1222 recipients tested seropositive at baseline.

To note about this clone: Its antigen is not identified.

Method: immunoSEQ multiplex PCR; TCRdb's copy keeps in-frame clones and lacks some. Altogether 150,000 or so clones are present, 75% to 90% being singletons, with the ten largest covering around 5.9%. Germline CDR1 MGHRA, CDR2 YSYEKL. V gave up 0 bases and J gave up 8 bases, with 13 bases separating them. The CDR3 loop spans 15 amino acids. This clonotype was obtained from an adult in good health. The J gene is TRBJ1-4, the V gene TRBV4-1; D may be TRBD1 (6 bases). The sequencing here drew on peripheral blood, taken on day 0 of AZD1222 vaccination. The CDR3 protein is CASSQDRRGREKLFF. Written as DNA, the CDR3 is TGCGCCAGCAGCCAAGATAGGAGGGGGAGGGAAAAACTGTTTTTT.